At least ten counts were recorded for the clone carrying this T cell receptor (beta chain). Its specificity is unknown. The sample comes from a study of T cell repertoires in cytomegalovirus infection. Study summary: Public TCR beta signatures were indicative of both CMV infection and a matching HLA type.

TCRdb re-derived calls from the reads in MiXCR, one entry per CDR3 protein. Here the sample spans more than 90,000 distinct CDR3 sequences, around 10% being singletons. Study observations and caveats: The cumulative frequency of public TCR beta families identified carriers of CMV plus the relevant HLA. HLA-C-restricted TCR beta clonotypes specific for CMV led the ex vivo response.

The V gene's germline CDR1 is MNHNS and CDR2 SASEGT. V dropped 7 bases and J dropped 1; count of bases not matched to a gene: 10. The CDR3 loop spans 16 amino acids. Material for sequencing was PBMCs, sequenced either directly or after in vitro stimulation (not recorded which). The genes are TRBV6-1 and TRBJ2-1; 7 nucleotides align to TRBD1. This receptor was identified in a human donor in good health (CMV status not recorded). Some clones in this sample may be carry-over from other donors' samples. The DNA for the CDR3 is TGTGCCAGCACGAGAATGGGACAGCTGTCCTACAATGAGCAGTTCTTC. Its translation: CASTRMGQLSYNEQFF.